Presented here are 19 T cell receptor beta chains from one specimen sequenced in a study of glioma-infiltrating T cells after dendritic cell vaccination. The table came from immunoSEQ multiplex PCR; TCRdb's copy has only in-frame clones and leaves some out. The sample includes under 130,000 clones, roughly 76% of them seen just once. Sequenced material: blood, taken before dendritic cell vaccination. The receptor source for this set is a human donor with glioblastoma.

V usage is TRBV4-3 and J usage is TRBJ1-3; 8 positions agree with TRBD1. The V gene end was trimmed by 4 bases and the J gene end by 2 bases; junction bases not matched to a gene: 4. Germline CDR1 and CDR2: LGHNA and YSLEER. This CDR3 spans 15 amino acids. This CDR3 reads CASSPSTGAGNTIYF. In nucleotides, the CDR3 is TGCGCCAGCAGCCCCTCGACAGGGGCTGGAAACACCATATATTTT.

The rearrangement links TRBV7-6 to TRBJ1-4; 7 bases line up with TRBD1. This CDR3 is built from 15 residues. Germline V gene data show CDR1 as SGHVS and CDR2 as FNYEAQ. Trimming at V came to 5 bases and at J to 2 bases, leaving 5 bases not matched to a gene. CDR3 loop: CASSRKGATNEKLFF. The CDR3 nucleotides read TGTGCCAGCAGCAGGAAGGGGGCTACTAATGAAAAACTGTTTTTT.

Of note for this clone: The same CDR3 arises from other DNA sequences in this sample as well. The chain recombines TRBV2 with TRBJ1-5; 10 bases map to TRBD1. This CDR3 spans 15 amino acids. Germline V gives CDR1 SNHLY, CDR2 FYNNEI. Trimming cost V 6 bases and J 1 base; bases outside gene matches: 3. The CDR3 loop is CASSGDRGSNQPQHF. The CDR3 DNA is TGTGCCAGCAGCGGGGACAGGGGAAGCAATCAGCCCCAGCATTTT.

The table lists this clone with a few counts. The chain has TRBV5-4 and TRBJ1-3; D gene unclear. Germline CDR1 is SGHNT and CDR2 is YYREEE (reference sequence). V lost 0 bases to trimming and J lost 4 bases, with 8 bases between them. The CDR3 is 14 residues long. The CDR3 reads CASSLGGTGNTIYF. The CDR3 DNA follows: TGTGCCAGCAGCTTGGGTGGCACGGGAAACACCATATATTTT.

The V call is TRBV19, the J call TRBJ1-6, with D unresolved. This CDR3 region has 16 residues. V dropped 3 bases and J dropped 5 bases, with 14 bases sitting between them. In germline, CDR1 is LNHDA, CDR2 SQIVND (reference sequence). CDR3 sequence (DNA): TGTGCCAGTAGTATCAGTTCTGGCTTGGATAATTCACCCCTCCACTTT. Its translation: CASSISSGLDNSPLHF.

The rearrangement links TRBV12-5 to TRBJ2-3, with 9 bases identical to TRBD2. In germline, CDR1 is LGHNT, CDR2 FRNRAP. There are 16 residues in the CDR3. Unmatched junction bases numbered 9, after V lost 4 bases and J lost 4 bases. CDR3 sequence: CASGWASGASSDTQYF. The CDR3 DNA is TGTGCTAGTGGTTGGGCTAGCGGGGCCTCTTCAGATACGCAGTATTTT.

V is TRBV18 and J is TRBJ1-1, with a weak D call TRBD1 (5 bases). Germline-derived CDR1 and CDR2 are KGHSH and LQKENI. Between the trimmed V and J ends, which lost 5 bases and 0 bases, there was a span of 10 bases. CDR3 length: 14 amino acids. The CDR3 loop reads CASSSLQVNTEAFF. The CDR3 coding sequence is TGTGCCAGCTCAAGCCTACAGGTGAACACTGAAGCTTTCTTT.

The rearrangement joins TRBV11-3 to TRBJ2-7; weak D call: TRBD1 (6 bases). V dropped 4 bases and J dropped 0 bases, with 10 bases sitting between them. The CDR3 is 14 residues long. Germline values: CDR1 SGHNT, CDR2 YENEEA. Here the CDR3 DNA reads TGTGCCAGCAGCTCGGGACAAATCTCCTACGAGCAGTACTTC. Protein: CASSSGQISYEQYF.

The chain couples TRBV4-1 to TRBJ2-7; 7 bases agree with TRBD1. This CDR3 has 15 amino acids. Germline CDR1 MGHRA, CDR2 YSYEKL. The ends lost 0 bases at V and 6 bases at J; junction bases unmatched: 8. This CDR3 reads CASSQEGDSSLEQYF. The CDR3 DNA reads TGCGCCAGCAGCCAAGAGGGGGACAGCTCGCTCGAGCAGTACTTC.

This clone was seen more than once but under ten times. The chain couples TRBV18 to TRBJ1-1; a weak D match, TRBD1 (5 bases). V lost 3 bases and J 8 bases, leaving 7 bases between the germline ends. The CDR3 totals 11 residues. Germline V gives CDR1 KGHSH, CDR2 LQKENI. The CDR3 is CASSPGGEAFF. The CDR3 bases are TGTGCCAGCTCACCTGGGGGGGAAGCTTTCTTT.

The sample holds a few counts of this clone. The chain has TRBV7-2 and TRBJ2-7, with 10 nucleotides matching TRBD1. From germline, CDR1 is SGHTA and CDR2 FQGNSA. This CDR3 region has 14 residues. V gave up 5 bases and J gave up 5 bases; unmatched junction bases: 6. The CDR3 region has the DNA TGTGCCAGCAGCCTGGGACAGGGGACCCACGAGCAGTACTTC. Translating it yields CASSLGQGTHEQYF.

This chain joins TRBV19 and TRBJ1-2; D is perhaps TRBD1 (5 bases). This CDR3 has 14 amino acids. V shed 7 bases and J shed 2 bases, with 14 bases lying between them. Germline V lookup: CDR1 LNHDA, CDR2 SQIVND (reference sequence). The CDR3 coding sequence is TGTGCCAGTACGCTGGCCAGGGTGAACTATGGCTACACCTTC. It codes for CASTLARVNYGYTF.

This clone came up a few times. CDR3 DNA sequence: TGTGCCAGCAGCGCGAGACAGGGAACCTACTATGGCTACACCTTC. Protein product: CASSARQGTYYGYTF. The chain uses TRBV7-8 and TRBJ1-2, with 7 bases lining up with TRBD1. Germline loops: CDR1 SGHVS, CDR2 FQNEAQ. The CDR3 sequence is 15 residues long. V gave up 5 bases and J gave up 3 bases; unmatched junction bases: 9. The full variable domain, its missing parts supplied by reference TRBV7-8 and TRBJ1-2, is GAGVSQSPRYKVAKRGQDVALRCDPISGHVSLFWYQQALGQGPEFLTYFQNEAQLDKSGLPSDRFFAERPEGSVSTLKIQRTQQEDSAVYLCASSARQGTYYGYTFGSGTRLTVV.

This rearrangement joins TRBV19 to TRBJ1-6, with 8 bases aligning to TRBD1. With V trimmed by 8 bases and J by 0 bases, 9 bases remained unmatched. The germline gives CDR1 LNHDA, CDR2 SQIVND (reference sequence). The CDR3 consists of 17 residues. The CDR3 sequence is CASHRGASFSYNSPLHF. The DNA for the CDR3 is TGTGCCAGTCACAGGGGGGCCTCATTCTCCTATAATTCACCCCTCCACTTT.

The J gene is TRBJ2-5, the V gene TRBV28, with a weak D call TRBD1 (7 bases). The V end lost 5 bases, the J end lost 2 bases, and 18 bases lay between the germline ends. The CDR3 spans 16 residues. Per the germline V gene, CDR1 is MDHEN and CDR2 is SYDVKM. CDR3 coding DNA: TGTGCCAGCAGTCGGGGGAAGGGGGCAAGACAAGAGACCCAGTACTTC. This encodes CASSRGKGARQETQYF.

CDR3 in amino acids: CASSLPGLADGGELFF. In nucleotides, the CDR3 is TGTGCCAGCTCACTACCGGGACTAGCGGACGGCGGGGAGCTGTTTTTT. The gene calls are TRBV18 and TRBJ2-2, with 11 positions matching TRBD2. Looked up from germline, CDR1 is KGHSH and CDR2 is LQKENI. The V segment lost 4 bases and the J segment 7 bases; nucleotides outside the gene matches: 8. The CDR3 length is 16 residues.

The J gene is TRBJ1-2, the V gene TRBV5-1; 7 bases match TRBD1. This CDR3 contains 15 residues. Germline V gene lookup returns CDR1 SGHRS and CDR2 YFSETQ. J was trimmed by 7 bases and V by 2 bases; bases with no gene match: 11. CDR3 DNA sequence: TGCGCCAGCAGCTTAAATCCGACAGGGATTCGTGGCTACACCTTC. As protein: CASSLNPTGIRGYTF. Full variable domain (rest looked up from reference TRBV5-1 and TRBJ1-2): KAGVTQTPRYLIKTRGQQVTLSCSPISGHRSVSWYQQTPGQGLQFLFEYFSETQRNKGNFPGRFSGRQFSNSRSEMNVSTLELGDSALYLCASSLNPTGIRGYTFGSGTRLTVV.

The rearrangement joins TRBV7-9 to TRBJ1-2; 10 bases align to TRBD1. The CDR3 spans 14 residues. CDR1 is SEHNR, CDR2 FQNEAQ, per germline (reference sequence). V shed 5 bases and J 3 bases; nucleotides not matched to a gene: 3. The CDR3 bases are TGTGCCAGCAGCCCCGGACAGGGGGACTATGGCTACACCTTC. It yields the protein CASSPGQGDYGYTF.

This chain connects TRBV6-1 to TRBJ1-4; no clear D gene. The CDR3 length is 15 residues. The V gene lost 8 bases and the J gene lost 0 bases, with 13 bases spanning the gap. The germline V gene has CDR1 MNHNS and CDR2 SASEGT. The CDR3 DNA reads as TGTGCCAGCTTAAGGAGTCCCGCAACTAATGAAAAACTGTTTTTT. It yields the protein CASLRSPATNEKLFF.